The 21 T cell receptor beta chains in this list originate from one sample, sequenced in a study of PD-1 blockade in classical Hodgkin lymphoma. TCRdb's copy holds only in-frame clones and misses some; the assay was immunoSEQ multiplex PCR. Seen here are roughly 77,000 clones, over 85% observed once, and the top ten hold about 2.6%. Time point reported: newly diagnosed, previously untreated cHL patient sample. Material for sequencing was peripheral blood mononuclear cells (PBMCs). These receptors were collected from a human donor with classical Hodgkin lymphoma.

The rearrangement joins TRBV2 to TRBJ1-1; D unclear. The CDR3 has 14 amino acids. The germline V and J ends were trimmed by 6 bases and 2 bases, with 13 bases remaining between them. Germline V CDR1 and CDR2: SNHLY, FYNNEI. This CDR3 is CASRARLLNTEAFF. CDR3 sequence (DNA): TGTGCCAGCAGAGCCCGACTGCTTAACACTGAAGCTTTCTTT. The variable domain in full, completed from reference TRBV2 and TRBJ1-1, reads EPEVTQTPSHQVTQMGQEVILRCVPISNHLYFYWYRQILGQKVEFLVSFYNNEISEKSEIFDDQFSVERPDGSNFTLKIRSTKLEDSAMYFCASRARLLNTEAFFGQGTRLTVV.

V and J are TRBV15 and TRBJ2-2; 8 bases align to TRBD1. Germline lookup yields CDR1 LNHNV and CDR2 YYDKDF (reference sequence). The CDR3 totals 15 residues. With 6 bases clipped from V and 6 bases from J, the junction kept 9 bases outside the gene matches. CDR3 amino acids: CATRRSGGISGELFF. The DNA of the CDR3 is TGTGCCACCAGAAGGTCAGGGGGCATCTCCGGGGAGCTGTTTTTT.

The V call is TRBV5-4, the J call TRBJ2-3, with 9 bases that match TRBD1. This CDR3 contains 15 residues. V lost 5 bases to trimming and J lost 4 bases; unmatched junction nucleotides: 8. Per germline, CDR1 SGHNT and CDR2 YYREEE (reference sequence). CDR3 sequence: CASSRDREFADTQYF. The CDR3 nucleotides read TGTGCCAGCAGTAGGGACAGGGAATTCGCAGATACGCAGTATTTT.

This chain uses TRBV7-6 with TRBJ2-5; 9 nucleotides align to TRBD2. The length of the CDR3 is 16 residues. The V gene end was trimmed by 1 base and the J gene end by 3 bases; junction bases not matched to a gene: 6. Germline V gene sequence: CDR1 SGHVS, CDR2 FNYEAQ. The CDR3 sequence: CASSLGRLAVKETQYF. In nucleotides, the CDR3 is TGTGCCAGCAGCTTAGGAAGACTAGCGGTTAAAGAGACCCAGTACTTC. Looking up the rest from reference TRBV7-6 and TRBJ2-5 gives the full variable domain: GAGVSQSPRYKVTKRGQDVALRCDPISGHVSLYWYRQALGQGPEFLTYFNYEAQQDKSGLPNDRFSAERPEGSISTLTIQRTEQRDSAMYRCASSLGRLAVKETQYFGPGTRLLVL.

The chain uses TRBV9 and TRBJ2-1, with 12 positions matching TRBD1. With V trimmed by 3 bases and J by 4 bases, 2 bases remained unmatched. CDR3 size: 15 residues. Per germline, CDR1 SGDLS and CDR2 YYNGEE. The CDR3 DNA sequence: TGTGCCAGCAGCGGGGGACAGGGGGCATACAATGAGCAGTTCTTC. This codes for CASSGGQGAYNEQFF.

This clone is a singleton in its sample. The chain is built from TRBV6-5 and TRBJ1-2; 7 bases are a match to TRBD1. The CDR3 has 14 residues. The germline V gene has CDR1 MNHEY and CDR2 SVGAGI. V gave up 11 bases and J gave up 1 base; unmatched junction bases: 10. The CDR3 coding sequence is TGTGCCGGACAAAGACAGGGCGTTAACTATGGCTACACCTTC. Its protein is CAGQRQGVNYGYTF.

The chain has TRBV5-1 and TRBJ2-5, with TRBD1 identical over 8 bases. Germline V gene data show CDR1 as SGHRS and CDR2 as YFSETQ. V shed 3 bases and J 4 bases; nucleotides not matched to a gene: 5. This CDR3 comprises 14 residues. CDR3 in amino acids: CASSSMDRVETQYF. Written as DNA, the CDR3 is TGCGCCAGCAGCTCAATGGACAGGGTAGAGACCCAGTACTTC.

The genes are TRBV10-3 and TRBJ1-1, with 8 nucleotides matching TRBD1. With 11 bases clipped from V and 2 bases from J, the junction kept 13 bases outside the gene matches. Germline-derived CDR1 and CDR2 are ENHRY and SYGVKD. CDR3 length: 15 amino acids. The CDR3 loop is CAAKTGEVGNTEAFF. CDR3 nucleotides: TGTGCCGCCAAGACAGGGGAAGTGGGTAACACTGAAGCTTTCTTT.

V usage is TRBV4-3 and J usage is TRBJ2-5; possibly TRBD1 for D (5 bases). V shed 0 bases and J shed 2 bases, with 7 bases lying between them. This CDR3 is 14 amino acids long. Per the germline V gene, CDR1 is LGHNA and CDR2 is YSLEER. The CDR3 loop is CASSQDQGQETQYF. The CDR3 DNA sequence: TGCGCCAGCAGCCAAGATCAGGGACAAGAGACCCAGTACTTC.

This sequence joins TRBV4-3 and TRBJ1-1; possibly TRBD1 for D (6 bases). The CDR3 length is 15 residues. Germline-derived CDR1 and CDR2 are LGHNA and YSLEER. Trimming removed 5 bases at V and 2 bases at J, with 15 bases between. DNA for the CDR3: TGCGCCAGCAGCTCCGGAGGGGGGTATAACACTGAAGCTTTCTTT. Amino acid sequence: CASSSGGGYNTEAFF.

The chain has TRBV28 and TRBJ2-7; D might be TRBD1 or TRBD2, each matching 5 bases. CDR3 length: 13 amino acids. Between the trimmed V and J ends, which lost 5 bases and 7 bases, there was a span of 15 bases. Germline V gene lookup returns CDR1 MDHEN and CDR2 SYDVKM. CDR3 nucleotides: TGTGCCAGCAGTCCCGTGGGGGTCAGGGAGCAGTACTTC. It encodes CASSPVGVREQYF. Drawing the rest from reference TRBV28 and TRBJ2-7, the complete variable domain is DVKVTQSSRYLVKRTGEKVFLECVQDMDHENMFWYRQDPGLGLRLIYFSYDVKMKEKGDIPEGYSVSREKKERFSLILESASTNQTSMYLCASSPVGVREQYFGPGTRLTVT.

The chain carries TRBV6-1 and TRBJ1-4; TRBD1 is a possible D gene (6 bases). CDR1 is MNHNS, CDR2 SASEGT, per germline. V dropped 1 base and J dropped 7 bases, with 13 bases sitting between them. The CDR3 runs 15 residues. CDR3 amino acids: CASSEGQGLGEKLFF. The CDR3 coding sequence is TGTGCCAGCAGTGAAGGTCAGGGGCTGGGTGAAAAACTGTTTTTT.

The rearrangement joins TRBV28 to TRBJ1-2; no clear D. This CDR3 has 13 residues. V was clipped by 5 bases and J by 8 bases, with 15 bases between them. CDR1 is MDHEN and CDR2 is SYDVKM in the germline V gene. CDR3 coding DNA: TGTGCCAGCAGTGAAACTAACAGTCAGGGCTACACCTTC. Protein: CASSETNSQGYTF.

The V and J genes are TRBV28 and TRBJ1-4, with D perhaps matching TRBD1 (5 bases). Germline CDR1 reads MDHEN; CDR2 reads SYDVKM. The V and J ends lost 5 bases and 8 bases respectively, with 18 bases between them. The CDR3 consists of 15 residues. The DNA of the CDR3 is TGTGCCAGCAGTCCCACCGGGACTCTGAACGAAAAACTGTTTTTT. It encodes CASSPTGTLNEKLFF.

The chain joins TRBV9 to TRBJ2-7, with TRBD1 matching 9 bases. The trim removed 0 bases at V and 3 bases at J, leaving 4 bases unmatched. The CDR3 runs 15 residues. Germline CDR1 SGDLS, CDR2 YYNGEE. The CDR3, as DNA: TGTGCCAGCAGCGTAGGTGGGACAGGGTTCTACGAGCAGTACTTC. Amino acids: CASSVGGTGFYEQYF.

The chain recombines TRBV4-3 with TRBJ2-1; D is perhaps TRBD1 (5 bases). The germline V gene has CDR1 LGHNA and CDR2 YSLEER. V lost 0 bases to trimming and J lost 0 bases, with 12 bases between them. The CDR3 has 17 amino acids. In DNA, the CDR3 is TGCGCCAGCAGCCAAGAAGTGGGTGGGGCCTCCTACAATGAGCAGTTCTTC. It encodes CASSQEVGGASYNEQFF.

The chain couples TRBV28 to TRBJ1-3; TRBD1 aligns across 11 bases. The germline V gene encodes CDR1 MDHEN and CDR2 SYDVKM. Unmatched junction bases numbered 2, after V lost 3 bases and J lost 7 bases. CDR3 size: 14 residues. CDR3 DNA sequence: TGTGCCAGCAGTTTTGGGACAGGGGGGAACACCATATATTTT. Its protein is CASSFGTGGNTIYF.

The genes are TRBV18 and TRBJ2-5; D remains ambiguous. Per the germline V gene, CDR1 is KGHSH and CDR2 is LQKENI. V was pared by 1 base and J by 2 bases, with 11 bases between. This CDR3 region has 15 residues. The CDR3 bases are TGTGCCAGCTCACCACTAAGAACTTCGCAAGAGACCCAGTACTTC. Translating it yields CASSPLRTSQETQYF.

CDR3 in DNA: TGCGCCAGCCGAGGCACGTTTAACTATGGCTACACCTTC. Translation gives CASRGTFNYGYTF. The chain combines TRBV4-1 with TRBJ1-2; D is uncertain. The CDR3 sequence is 13 residues long. Germline V gene data show CDR1 as MGHRA and CDR2 as YSYEKL. Trimming left V 8 bases short and J 1 base short, with 11 bases between.

The J gene is TRBJ2-5, the V gene TRBV7-2; TRBD2 aligns across 9 bases. Germline V CDR1 and CDR2: SGHTA, FQGNSA. V shed 2 bases, J shed 5 bases, and the junction held 6 bases outside the gene matches. The CDR3 runs 15 residues. The chain's CDR3 is CASSLSSGVWETQYF. The CDR3 region has the DNA TGTGCCAGCAGCTTATCTAGCGGGGTCTGGGAGACCCAGTACTTC.

CDR3 nucleotide sequence: TGTGCCAGCAGCTTCCTAATGAACACTGAAGCTTTCTTT. This encodes CASSFLMNTEAFF. This chain connects TRBV7-9 to TRBJ1-1; no reliable D call. Trimming removed 3 bases from V and 0 bases from J, with 5 bases in between. This CDR3 is built from 13 residues. CDR1 SEHNR and CDR2 FQNEAQ come from the germline V gene (reference sequence).